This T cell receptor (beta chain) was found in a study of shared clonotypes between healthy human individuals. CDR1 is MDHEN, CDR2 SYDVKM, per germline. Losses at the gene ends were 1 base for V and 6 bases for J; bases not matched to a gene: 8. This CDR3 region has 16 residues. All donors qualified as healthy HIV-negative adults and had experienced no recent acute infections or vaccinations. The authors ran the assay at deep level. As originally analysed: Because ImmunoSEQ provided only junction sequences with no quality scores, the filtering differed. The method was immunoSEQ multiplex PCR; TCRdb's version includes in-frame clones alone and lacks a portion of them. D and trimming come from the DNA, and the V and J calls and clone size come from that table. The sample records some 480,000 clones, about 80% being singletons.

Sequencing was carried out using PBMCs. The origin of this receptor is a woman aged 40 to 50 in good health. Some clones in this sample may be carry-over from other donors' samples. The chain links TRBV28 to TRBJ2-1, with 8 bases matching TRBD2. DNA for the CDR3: TGTGCCAGCAGTTTATCAGGGCTAGCGGGCCCCAATGAGCAGTTCTTC. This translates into CASSLSGLAGPNEQFF.